This TCR beta chain originates from a study of blood T cells in healthy people across ages. Study background: There was about one barcoded beta molecule captured by template switching per two T cells.

Study findings and constraints: Naive T cell percentage and TCR beta diversity correlated strongly.

A J-beta primer mix and a sample-barcoded 5' primer were used in a second PCR of about 7 to 11 cycles. A single record per CDR3 protein comes from TCRdb applying MiXCR to the 5' RACE reads. This sample has about 670,000 distinct CDR3 sequences; under 65% occur once, and the top ten carry roughly 14%. V lost 3 bases, J lost 7 bases, and 15 bases lay in between. The germline gives CDR1 DFQATT, CDR2 SNEGSKA (reference sequence). This CDR3 contains 13 residues. Regarding this clonotype: Its antigen is still unknown.

The chain uses TRBV20-1 and TRBJ1-2, with D maybe TRBD1 (5 bases). This TCR came from a woman aged 80 or older in good health. The sequencing input was blood. CDR3 in DNA: TGCAGTGCTAGCTTCGGGGCCGGTAGTGGCTACACCTTC. As protein: CSASFGAGSGYTF.